This T cell receptor beta chain was observed in a study of early T cells in non-severe SARS-CoV-2 infection. As for the study in general: Sequenced material consisted of bulk RNA (from unsorted whole blood), and chains were unpaired.

The CDR3 sequence is 14 residues long. Trimming removed 3 bases at V and 3 bases at J, with 11 bases between. Unique molecular identifier tags were affixed to discrete cDNA molecules. TCRdb redid the calling of the 5' RACE reads with MiXCR, one entry per CDR3 protein. The sample has tens of thousands of distinct CDR3 sequences, approximately 12% seen once. Study-level findings and limits: VDJdb matching favored anti-spike CD8 responses, missing private and CD4 specificities.

Comment on this clonotype: Its target is not known.

This TCR derives from an adult who was a healthcare worker with PCR-confirmed SARS-CoV-2 infection or an uninfected control (not recorded which). This sequence joins TRBV12-3 or TRBV12-4 and TRBJ1-1; D remains ambiguous. The source material was whole blood. CDR3 DNA sequence: TGTGCCAGCAGTTTTCGGGGATTGCACACTGAAGCTTTCTTT. It is translated as CASSFRGLHTEAFF.